This section outlines one T cell receptor (beta chain) sequence together with its context. Germline trimming cut 0 bases from V and 4 bases from J; bases unmatched to any gene: 6. There are 18 residues in the CDR3. The V gene's germline CDR1 is SGDLS and CDR2 YYNGEE. The data were obtained in a study of blood T cell repertoires in COVID-19. TCRdb's copy holds only in-frame clones and misses some; the assay was immunoSEQ multiplex PCR. The top ten hold less than 10% of the sample, which has 97,000 or so clones, 84% seen once. The V gene is TRBV9, the J gene TRBJ1-6; 11 nucleotides align to TRBD1. The sequencing sample was made of peripheral blood. The TCR was taken from a man between 35 and 55 years old with active or convalescent COVID-19. Here the CDR3 DNA reads TGTGCCAGCAGCGTAGGGGGACAGGGGGATTTGTATAATTCACCCCTCCACTTT. This sequence encodes CASSVGGQGDLYNSPLHF.